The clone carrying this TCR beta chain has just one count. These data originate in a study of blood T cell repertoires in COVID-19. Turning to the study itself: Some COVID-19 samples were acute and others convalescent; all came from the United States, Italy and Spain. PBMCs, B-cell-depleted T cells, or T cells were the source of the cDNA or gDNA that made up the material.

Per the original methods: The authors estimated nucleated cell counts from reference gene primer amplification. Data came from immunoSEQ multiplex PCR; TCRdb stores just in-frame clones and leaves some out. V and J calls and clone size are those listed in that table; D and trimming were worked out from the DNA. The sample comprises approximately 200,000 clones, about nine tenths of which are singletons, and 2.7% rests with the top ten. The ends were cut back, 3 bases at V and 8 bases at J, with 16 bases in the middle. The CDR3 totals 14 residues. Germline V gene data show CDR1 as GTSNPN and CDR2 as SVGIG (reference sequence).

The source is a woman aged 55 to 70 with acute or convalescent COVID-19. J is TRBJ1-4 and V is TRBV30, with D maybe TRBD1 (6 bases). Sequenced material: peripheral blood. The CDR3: CAWSDNRVGEKLFF. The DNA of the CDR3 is TGTGCCTGGAGCGATAACAGGGTCGGCGAAAAACTGTTTTTT. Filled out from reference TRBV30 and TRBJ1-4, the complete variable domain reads SQTIHQWPATLVQPVGSPLSLECTVEGTSNPNLYWYRQAAGRGLQLLFYSVGIGQISSEVPQNLSASRPQDRQFILSSKKLLLSDSGFYLCAWSDNRVGEKLFFGSGTQLSVL.